This T cell receptor (beta chain) emerged from a study of T-cell memory formation after mild COVID-19. As for the study in general: TCR clusters mostly belonged to single donors.

V was cut by 1 base and J by 0 bases, with 13 bases left in between. Germline assignment: CDR1 SEHNR and CDR2 FQNEAQ (reference sequence). The CDR3 runs to 17 residues. Study findings and constraints: Pre-infection memory contained some responding clones, which suggested that cross-reactive memory had joined.

5'RACE with constant-segment primers built TCRalpha and TCRbeta cDNA libraries with UMIs. TCRdb re-derived calls from the 5' RACE reads in MiXCR, one entry per CDR3 protein. The table lists 150,000 to 200,000 distinct CDR3 sequences, 20% to 25% of them singletons. Turning to this clonotype: The antigen is not known.

The chain couples TRBV7-9 to TRBJ1-3, with D possibly TRBD1 on 5 matching bases. Sample: PBMCs or a T cell subset sorted from them (not recorded which). The clonotype comes from an adult woman who had mild COVID-19 (a few samples of this study predate the infection). Cell type and time point are not known. DNA of the CDR3: TGTGCCAGCAGCTTAGGAGTCGTCAGGGTCTCTGGAAACACCATATATTTT. This translates into CASSLGVVRVSGNTIYF.